This T cell receptor beta chain stems from a study of brain T cells in children with intractable seizures. Germline CDR1 reads MNHEY; CDR2 reads SVGAGI. CDR3 length equals 14 residues. V lost 5 bases and J 6 bases, leaving 15 bases between the germline ends. Clones were read by immunoSEQ multiplex PCR, and TCRdb kept only the in-frame ones, dropping some. The table shows 95,000 to 120,000 clones, with 90% to 95% occurring only once. The chain is built from TRBV6-5 and TRBJ2-3; possible D gene TRBD1, 7 bases. Sequenced here: peripheral blood, sampled at surgery. The clonotype was recovered from a boy under two years old with hemimegalencephaly and intractable seizures. The CDR3 reads CASSPWAGGDTQYF. CDR3 bases: TGTGCCAGCAGTCCCTGGGCAGGGGGGGATACGCAGTATTTT.